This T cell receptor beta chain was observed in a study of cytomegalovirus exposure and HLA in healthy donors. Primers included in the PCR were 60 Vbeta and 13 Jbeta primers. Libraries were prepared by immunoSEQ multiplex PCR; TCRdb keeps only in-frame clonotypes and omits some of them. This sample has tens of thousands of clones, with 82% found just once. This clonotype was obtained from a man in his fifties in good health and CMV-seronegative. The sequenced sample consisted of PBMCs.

CDR3 bases: TGTGCCAGCAGTGAAAGGACTAGCGGGGGCTACGAGCAGTACTTC. Residues: CASSERTSGGYEQYF. The rearrangement uses TRBV6-1 and TRBJ2-7; 13 bases fit TRBD2. Germline assignment: CDR1 MNHNS and CDR2 SASEGT. With 2 bases clipped from V and 3 bases from J, the junction kept 1 base outside the gene matches. The CDR3 has 15 residues.